The present TCR beta chain was sequenced within a study of T cells in Graves' hyperthyroidism and ophthalmopathy. Study outcomes and limitations: Stable hyperthyroidism was separated from ophthalmopathy by a model based on 13 V-J features. Most clonotypes that expanded in the thyroid above 0.001 also showed up in blood.

This clonotype came up many times. Its antigen is currently unknown. RNA transcripts yielded amplified TCR beta CDR3 regions. A set of HTBI primers served as the primers for a first-round RT-PCR of the TCR CDR3. One entry per CDR3 protein results from TCRdb running MiXCR on the multiplex PCR reads. The data show around 400,000 distinct CDR3 sequences, 15% to 19% seen once. This clonotype originated in a woman under 30 with Graves' hyperthyroidism that later progressed to Graves' ophthalmopathy. Sequenced material: blood.

The CDR3 DNA is TGCAGCGTTGATGGGGCGCGAACAGATACGCAGTATTTT. It specifies CSVDGARTDTQYF. The genes are TRBV29-1 and TRBJ2-3, with D perhaps TRBD1 (5 bases). V was pared by 3 bases and J by 3 bases, with 10 bases between. CDR1 is SQVTM, CDR2 ANQGSEA, per germline. The CDR3 consists of 13 residues.